These 21 T cell receptor beta chains were sequenced from one sample in a study of T cell responses to AZD1222 COVID-19 vaccine. The data were produced by immunoSEQ multiplex PCR, yet TCRdb's version contains in-frame clones alone and is incomplete. The sample carries more than 120,000 clones, roughly 90% recorded once. This specimen consisted of peripheral blood, obtained 28 days after the second AZD1222 dose. The receptors here all came from an adult who received the AZD1222 COVID-19 vaccine.

This clone has only one observation. The chain uses TRBV6-6 and TRBJ2-3, with a weak D call TRBD2 (6 bases). CDR1 is MNHNY and CDR2 is SVGAGI in the germline V gene (reference sequence). Trimming removed 2 bases from V and 2 bases from J, with 11 bases in between. This CDR3 is 15 amino acids long. The CDR3 sequence is CASSYDGGSTDTQYF. CDR3 nucleotides: TGTGCCAGCAGTTACGACGGGGGATCCACAGATACGCAGTATTTT.

The chain links TRBV3-1 (or the pseudogene TRBV3-2) to TRBJ1-1; no definite D call. V lost 7 bases and J lost 1, with 10 bases in between. The CDR3 extends over 13 amino acids. Germline CDR1 is LGHDT and CDR2 is YNNKEL (reference sequence). The CDR3 DNA reads TGTGCCAGCACCCCCCTCCCGAACACTGAAGCTTTCTTT. Amino acid sequence: CASTPLPNTEAFF.

The chain employs TRBV2 and TRBJ1-5, with a tentative D call TRBD1 (6 bases). In germline, CDR1 is SNHLY, CDR2 FYNNEI. This CDR3 contains 14 residues. V lost 6 bases and J 3 bases, leaving 12 bases between the germline ends. The CDR3 here is CASSKQGSNQPQHF. CDR3 coding DNA: TGTGCCAGCAGCAAACAGGGATCCAATCAGCCCCAGCATTTT.

The chain recombines TRBV20-1 with TRBJ2-7; TRBD2 matches at 12 bases. Trimming cost V 3 bases and J 0 bases; bases outside gene matches: 3. The germline CDR1 and CDR2 sequences are DFQATT and SNEGSKA (reference sequence). The CDR3 runs 15 residues. The CDR3 sequence: CSASRTSGVSYEQYF. The CDR3 bases are TGCAGTGCTAGTAGGACTAGCGGGGTCTCCTACGAGCAGTACTTC.

The V gene is TRBV5-8, the J gene TRBJ1-2; D is perhaps TRBD1 (6 bases). The CDR3 is 15 amino acids. Looked up from germline, CDR1 is SGHTS and CDR2 is YDEGEE. V was pared by 1 base and J by 1 base, with 11 bases between. The chain's CDR3 is CASSLLQGFNYGYTF. The DNA of the CDR3 is TGTGCCAGCAGCTTGCTGCAGGGGTTTAACTATGGCTACACCTTC.

V is TRBV19 and J is TRBJ2-2, with 10 bases identical to TRBD2. CDR3 size: 16 residues. V gave up 4 bases and J gave up 5 bases; unmatched junction bases: 7. Germline CDR1 is LNHDA and CDR2 is SQIVND (reference sequence). The CDR3 sequence: CASSTLGTSVTGELFF. The CDR3 region has the DNA TGTGCCAGTAGTACCCTCGGGACTAGCGTAACCGGGGAGCTGTTTTTT.

The chain joins TRBV7-3 to TRBJ2-1; D not certain. The CDR3 is 15 residues long. CDR1 is SGHTA and CDR2 is FQGTGA in the germline V gene. V lost 1 base to trimming and J lost 1 base, with 8 bases between them. CDR3 sequence: CASSLSRVSYNEQFF. Written as DNA, the CDR3 is TGTGCCAGCAGCTTAAGTCGAGTGTCCTACAATGAGCAGTTCTTC.

Here the CDR3 DNA reads TGCAGTGCTCCGGATAACACTGAAGCTTTCTTT. Translated: CSAPDNTEAFF. The chain is built from TRBV20-1 and TRBJ1-1; D is ambiguous. CDR1 DFQATT and CDR2 SNEGSKA come from the germline V gene (reference sequence). The CDR3 totals 11 residues. Trimming took off 5 bases at V and 2 bases at J, with 6 bases between the two ends.

The chain couples TRBV7-2 to TRBJ2-1; no clear D gene. V gave up 0 bases and J gave up 3 bases, with 0 bases separating them. There are 12 residues in the CDR3. Germline values: CDR1 SGHTA, CDR2 FQGNSA. The DNA of the CDR3 is TGTGCCAGCAGCTTAGCCTACAATGAGCAGTTCTTC. Amino acid sequence: CASSLAYNEQFF.

The chain combines TRBV2 with TRBJ2-2; 11 nucleotides match TRBD1. Looked up from germline, CDR1 is SNHLY and CDR2 is FYNNEI. J lost 5 bases, V lost 6 bases, and 5 bases had no gene match. The CDR3 loop spans 15 amino acids. The CDR3, as DNA: TGTGCCAGCAGACGGGACAGGGGGTGGACCGGGGAGCTGTTTTTT. Residues: CASRRDRGWTGELFF.

J is TRBJ2-2 and V is TRBV5-1, with 9 positions matching TRBD2. This CDR3 contains 15 residues. From germline, CDR1 is SGHRS and CDR2 YFSETQ. V was clipped by 4 bases and J by 5 bases; unmatched bases: 6. Written as DNA, the CDR3 is TGCGCCAGCAGCAGGACTAGCGTAGGGACCGGGGAGCTGTTTTTT. The encoded protein is CASSRTSVGTGELFF.

This clone was recorded once. The chain couples TRBV30 to TRBJ1-1; 9 positions match TRBD1. The germline gives CDR1 GTSNPN, CDR2 SVGIG (reference sequence). V lost 2 bases to trimming and J lost 4 bases; unmatched junction nucleotides: 2. This CDR3 has 13 amino acids. The DNA for the CDR3 is TGTGCCTGGAGTCGGACAGGGGCCACTGAAGCTTTCTTT. It encodes CAWSRTGATEAFF. The full variable domain, its missing parts supplied by reference TRBV30 and TRBJ1-1, is SQTIHQWPATLVQPVGSPLSLECTVEGTSNPNLYWYRQAAGRGLQLLFYSVGIGQISSEVPQNLSASRPQDRQFILSSKKLLLSDSGFYLCAWSRTGATEAFFGQGTRLTVV.

DNA of the CDR3: TGTGCCAGCAGTTCCTCGGTAACTAGGCTGGTCGGCTCCTATAATTCACCCCTCCACTTT. Protein sequence: CASSSSVTRLVGSYNSPLHF. V and J are TRBV27 and TRBJ1-6; no clear D gene. The V and J ends lost 4 bases and 0 bases respectively, with 22 bases between them. The CDR3 spans 20 residues. Germline V CDR1 and CDR2: MNHEY, SMNVEV (reference sequence).

DNA of the CDR3: TGCAGTATAGGACAGGGCGGCAATCAGCCCCAGCATTTT. Translation: CSIGQGGNQPQHF. The chain links TRBV29-1 to TRBJ1-5, with TRBD1 matching 8 bases. The CDR3 is 13 residues long. The germline gives CDR1 SQVTM, CDR2 ANQGSEA.

This clone was detected only once. The CDR3 spells CASSRRGTDTQYF. The CDR3 bases are TGTGCCAGCAGCCGCCGGGGCACAGATACGCAGTATTTT. The chain uses TRBV5-4 and TRBJ2-3; D is undetermined. Germline lookup yields CDR1 SGHNT and CDR2 YYREEE (reference sequence). The V end lost 4 bases, the J end lost 1 base, and 7 bases lay between the germline ends. This CDR3 contains 13 residues.

The chain couples TRBV2 to TRBJ1-6, with 9 bases fitting TRBD1. The CDR3 has 14 amino acids. Trimming removed 6 bases from V and 4 bases from J; junction bases left unmatched: 1. Germline CDR1 SNHLY, CDR2 FYNNEI. The CDR3 coding sequence is TGTGCCAGCAGGGACAGGGGTTATAATTCACCCCTCCACTTT. Amino acid sequence: CASRDRGYNSPLHF.

This chain uses TRBV7-2 with TRBJ1-1; no definite D call. V lost 3 bases, J lost 2 bases, and 4 bases lay in between. Germline values: CDR1 SGHTA, CDR2 FQGNSA. This CDR3 is built from 12 residues. CDR3 sequence: CASSFGNTEAFF. DNA for the CDR3: TGTGCCAGCAGCTTCGGAAACACTGAAGCTTTCTTT.

The rearrangement joins TRBV5-8 to TRBJ2-3; 8 nucleotides match TRBD1. The junction had 13 bases not matched to a gene; V was cut back by 6 bases and J by 4 bases. The CDR3 has 16 amino acids. Per the germline V gene, CDR1 is SGHTS and CDR2 is YDEGEE. The CDR3 loop reads CASTLGAGGWADTQYF. CDR3 bases: TGTGCCAGCACTTTGGGGGCAGGGGGCTGGGCAGATACGCAGTATTTT. The full variable domain, completed using reference TRBV5-8 and TRBJ2-3, is EAGVTQSPTHLIKTRGQQATLRCSPISGHTSVYWYQQALGLGLQFLLWYDEGEERNRGNFPPRFSGRQFPNYSSELNVNALELEDSALYLCASTLGAGGWADTQYFGPGTRLTVL.

In nucleotides, the CDR3 is TGTGCCTGGAGTGTGGTACGAGGAACTAATGAAAAACTGTTTTTT. Translated: CAWSVVRGTNEKLFF. The rearrangement joins TRBV30 to TRBJ1-4; D remains ambiguous. The germline V gene encodes CDR1 GTSNPN and CDR2 SVGIG (reference sequence). V was cut by 0 bases and J by 1 base, with 9 bases left in between. The CDR3 contains 15 residues.

The rearrangement joins TRBV5-6 to TRBJ1-1; D gene unclear. Trimming pared 2 bases from V and 11 bases from J, leaving 16 bases between. CDR3 length: 13 residues. Germline values: CDR1 SGHDT, CDR2 YYEEEE. The CDR3 loop reads CASSLTVGGFAFF. The DNA of the CDR3 is TGTGCCAGCAGCTTAACGGTTGGAGGGTTTGCTTTCTTT.

J is TRBJ1-1 and V is TRBV20-1; D gene uncertain. The germline V gene has CDR1 DFQATT and CDR2 SNEGSKA (reference sequence). The V gene lost 3 bases and the J gene lost 4 bases, with 9 bases spanning the gap. This CDR3 has 12 amino acids. CDR3 sequence (DNA): TGCAGTGCTAGTTTCGTGAGCACTGAAGCTTTCTTT. Translated, it gives CSASFVSTEAFF.